This T cell receptor (beta chain) is from a study of CD8+ T cells in alopecia areata. Germline-derived CDR1 and CDR2 are MNHEY and SVGAGI. This CDR3 is 14 amino acids long. V lost 5 bases to trimming and J lost 6 bases, with 14 bases between them. Extraction and reverse transcription of RNA yielded cDNA as the sequencing template. Here immunoSEQ multiplex PCR was the method, and the copy in TCRdb shows in-frame clones only, minus some. The sample carries a few hundred thousand clones, about 68% recorded once. This rearrangement joins TRBV6-5 to TRBJ2-1; maybe TRBD1 (6 bases). The clonotype comes from a human donor with alopecia areata. The source material was CD4+ T cells sorted from blood, sampled at week 0. The CDR3 loop reads CASSPQGLGNEQFF. CDR3 coding DNA: TGTGCCAGCAGTCCACAGGGCCTTGGCAATGAGCAGTTCTTC.